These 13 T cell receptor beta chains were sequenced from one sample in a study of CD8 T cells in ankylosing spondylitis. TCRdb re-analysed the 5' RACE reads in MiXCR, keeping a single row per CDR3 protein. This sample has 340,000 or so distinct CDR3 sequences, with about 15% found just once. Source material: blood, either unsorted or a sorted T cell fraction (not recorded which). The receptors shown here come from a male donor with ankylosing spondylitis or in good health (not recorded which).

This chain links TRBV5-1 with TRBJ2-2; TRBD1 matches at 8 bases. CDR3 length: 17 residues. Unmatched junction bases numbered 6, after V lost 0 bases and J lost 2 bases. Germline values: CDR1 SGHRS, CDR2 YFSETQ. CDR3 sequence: CASSLDPRGRNTGELFF. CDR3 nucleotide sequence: TGCGCCAGCAGCTTGGATCCCAGGGGGCGAAACACCGGGGAGCTGTTTTTT.

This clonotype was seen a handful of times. CDR3 DNA: TGTGCCAGCAGTTCCGTCACCCCCGGGACTAGCGGGAGCTCTCAAGAGACCCAGTACTTC. Translation gives CASSSVTPGTSGSSQETQYF. V gene TRBV12-3 or TRBV12-4 combines with J gene TRBJ2-5; 14 bases fit TRBD2. Trimming at V came to 4 bases and at J to 2 bases, leaving 15 bases not matched to a gene. CDR3 length equals 20 residues.

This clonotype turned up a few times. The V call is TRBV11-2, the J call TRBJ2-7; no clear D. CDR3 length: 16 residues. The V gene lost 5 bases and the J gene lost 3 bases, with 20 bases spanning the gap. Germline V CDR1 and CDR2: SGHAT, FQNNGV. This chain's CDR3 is CASSPREGLLDYEQYF. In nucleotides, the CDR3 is TGTGCCAGCAGCCCCAGAGAAGGGCTACTGGACTACGAGCAGTACTTC.

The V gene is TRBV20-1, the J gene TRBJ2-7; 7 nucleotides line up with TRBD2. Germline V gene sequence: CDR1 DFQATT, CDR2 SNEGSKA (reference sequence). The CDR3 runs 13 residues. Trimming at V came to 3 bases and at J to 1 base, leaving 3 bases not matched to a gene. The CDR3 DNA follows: TGCAGTGCTAGCCGGGGGGAGTCCTACGAGCAGTACTTC. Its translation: CSASRGESYEQYF.

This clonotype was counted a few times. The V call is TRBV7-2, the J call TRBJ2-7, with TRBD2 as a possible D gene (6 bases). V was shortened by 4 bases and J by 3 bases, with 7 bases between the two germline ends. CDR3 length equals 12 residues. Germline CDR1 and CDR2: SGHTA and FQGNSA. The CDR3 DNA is TGTGCCAGCAGCTCGCGGGACTACGAGCAGTACTTC. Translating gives CASSSRDYEQYF.

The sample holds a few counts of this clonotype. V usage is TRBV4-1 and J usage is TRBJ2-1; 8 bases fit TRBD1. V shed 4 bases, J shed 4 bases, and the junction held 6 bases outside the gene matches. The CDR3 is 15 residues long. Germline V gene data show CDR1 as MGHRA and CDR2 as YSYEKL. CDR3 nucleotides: TGCGCCAGCAGCCTAAACAGGGGGGCATACAATGAGCAGTTCTTC. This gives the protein CASSLNRGAYNEQFF.

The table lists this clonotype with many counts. CDR3: CSARDGEGSYGYTF. The CDR3 bases are TGCAGTGCTAGAGATGGAGAAGGGTCCTATGGCTACACCTTC. The J gene is TRBJ1-2, the V gene TRBV20-1; no definite D call. The CDR3 is 14 amino acids. From germline, CDR1 is DFQATT and CDR2 SNEGSKA (reference sequence). Trimming took 0 bases from V and 4 from J, leaving 12 bases between them.

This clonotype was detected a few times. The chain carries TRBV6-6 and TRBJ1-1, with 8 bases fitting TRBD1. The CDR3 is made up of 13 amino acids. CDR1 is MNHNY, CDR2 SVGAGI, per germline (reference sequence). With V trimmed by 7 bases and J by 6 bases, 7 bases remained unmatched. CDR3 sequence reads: CASILQGGSEAFF. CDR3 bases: TGTGCCAGCATTTTACAGGGGGGATCTGAAGCTTTCTTT.

The CDR3 region has the DNA TGTGCCAGCAGCCAAGACACTAGCGGGGCCTACAATGAGCAGTTCTTC. Its protein is CASSQDTSGAYNEQFF. The chain employs TRBV4-2 and TRBJ2-1, with 10 nucleotides matching TRBD2. The CDR3 runs to 16 residues. V trimming: 0 bases; J trimming: 2 bases; junction bases outside the gene matches: 1. Germline loops: CDR1 LGHNA, CDR2 YNFKEQ.

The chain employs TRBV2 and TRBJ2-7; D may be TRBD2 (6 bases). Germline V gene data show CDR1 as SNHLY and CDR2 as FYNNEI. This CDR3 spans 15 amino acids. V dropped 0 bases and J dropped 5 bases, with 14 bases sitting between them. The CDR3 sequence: CASSEALRGINEQYF. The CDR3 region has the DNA TGTGCCAGCAGTGAAGCGCTTCGGGGGATTAACGAGCAGTACTTC.

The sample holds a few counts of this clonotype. Written as DNA, the CDR3 is TGTGCCAGCAGCCAAGATCCCGTGCTAGCGGGGGCCCTAGACACCGGGGAGCTGTTTTTT. Translation: CASSQDPVLAGALDTGELFF. The chain couples TRBV4-2 to TRBJ2-2; 10 bases match TRBD2. Germline CDR1 LGHNA, CDR2 YNFKEQ. The CDR3 length is 20 residues. The junction had 13 bases not matched to a gene; V was cut back by 0 bases and J by 3 bases.

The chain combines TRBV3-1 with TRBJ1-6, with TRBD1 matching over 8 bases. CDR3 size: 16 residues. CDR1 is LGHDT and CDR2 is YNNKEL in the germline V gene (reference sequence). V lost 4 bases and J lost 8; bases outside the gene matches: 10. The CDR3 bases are TGTGCCAGCAGCCCATACCTGACAGGGGCGGATTCACCCCTCCACTTT. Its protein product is CASSPYLTGADSPLHF.

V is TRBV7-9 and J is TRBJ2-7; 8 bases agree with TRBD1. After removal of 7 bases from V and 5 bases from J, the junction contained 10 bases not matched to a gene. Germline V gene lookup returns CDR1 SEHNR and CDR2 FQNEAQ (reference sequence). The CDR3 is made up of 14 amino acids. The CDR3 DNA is TGTGCCAGCACCCAGGGGGCAGGGCCAAACGAGCAGTACTTC. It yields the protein CASTQGAGPNEQYF.